These T cell receptor beta chains were read from a single sample in a study of molecular identifiers for immune sequencing clone quantification. TCRdb ran MiXCR on the PCR reads and lists one entry per CDR3 protein. The sample shows around 470,000 distinct CDR3 sequences, roughly a fifth of them seen only once. Source material: naive CD8+ T cells from blood, with Jurkat cell RNA spiked in. These receptors were collected from a human donor in good health. Some libraries in this study had Jurkat cell RNA spiked in. The conserved cysteine and the conserved F or W are not part of the CDR3 here. The order of the fields is clone size, J gene, V gene, CDR3 protein. Size is stated for part of the rows, as once, few or many counts, or as a class when the clone is expanded.

clone size: few; J gene: TRBJ2-7; V gene: TRBV5-4; CDR3 protein: ASSPQGGSEQY
clone size: few; J gene: TRBJ1-5; V gene: TRBV2; CDR3 protein: ASSEPDSNQPQH
clone size: few; J gene: TRBJ2-3; V gene: TRBV19; CDR3 protein: ATGPGASTDTQY
clone size: many; J gene: TRBJ2-7; V gene: TRBV30; CDR3 protein: AWSRDSSYEQY
clone size: -; J gene: TRBJ2-3; V gene: TRBV6-2/TRBV6-3; CDR3 protein: ASSYSRASSTDTQY
clone size: few; J gene: TRBJ2-7; V gene: TRBV11-2; CDR3 protein: ASSLYTEQY
clone size: many; J gene: TRBJ2-5; V gene: TRBV5-6; CDR3 protein: ASSFDVSGGSPPWPETQY
clone size: few; J gene: TRBJ2-1; V gene: TRBV28; CDR3 protein: ASSLPIETSVNEQF
clone size: -; J gene: TRBJ2-7; V gene: TRBV6-2/TRBV6-3; CDR3 protein: ASSYSVEKFVFYEQY
clone size: many; J gene: TRBJ2-7; V gene: TRBV20-1; CDR3 protein: SAITPGQGRYEQY
clone size: few; J gene: TRBJ1-1; V gene: TRBV27; CDR3 protein: ASSTNRGEHTGGAF
clone size: many; J gene: TRBJ1-1; V gene: TRBV4-1; CDR3 protein: ASSQGWGPDTEAF
clone size: -; J gene: TRBJ2-5; V gene: TRBV20-1; CDR3 protein: SARDGLAGEETQY
clone size: many; J gene: TRBJ2-1; V gene: TRBV29-1; CDR3 protein: SVVRTGGPEQF
clone size: -; J gene: TRBJ2-5; V gene: TRBV12-3/TRBV12-4; CDR3 protein: ASRGTGSLETQY
clone size: few; J gene: TRBJ2-7; V gene: TRBV7-9; CDR3 protein: ASKNGQGPYEQY
clone size: -; J gene: TRBJ2-3; V gene: TRBV9; CDR3 protein: ASSVEQGGADTQY
clone size: -; J gene: TRBJ2-7; V gene: TRBV5-6; CDR3 protein: ASSLDGLRTAISYEQY
clone size: many; J gene: TRBJ1-4; V gene: TRBV20-1; CDR3 protein: SARDSGVGSSNEKLF
clone size: -; J gene: TRBJ2-7; V gene: TRBV12-3/TRBV12-4; CDR3 protein: ASSSSWEQY
clone size: many; J gene: TRBJ2-3; V gene: TRBV30; CDR3 protein: AGDVGDTQY
clone size: many; J gene: TRBJ1-1; V gene: TRBV30; CDR3 protein: AWSVSTEAF
clone size: many; J gene: TRBJ2-2; V gene: TRBV9; CDR3 protein: ASGTGSTGELF
clone size: -; J gene: TRBJ2-7; V gene: TRBV4-3; CDR3 protein: ASSQDKSGGSYEQY
clone size: -; J gene: TRBJ2-7; V gene: TRBV7-8; CDR3 protein: ASSLGSGYYEQY
clone size: few; J gene: TRBJ2-7; V gene: TRBV4-1; CDR3 protein: ASSQEAKTYEQY
clone size: many; J gene: TRBJ2-3; V gene: TRBV4-1; CDR3 protein: ASSPRALALTDTQY
clone size: -; J gene: TRBJ2-3; V gene: TRBV19; CDR3 protein: ASSVTIRRDTQY
clone size: many; J gene: TRBJ2-7; V gene: TRBV5-4; CDR3 protein: ASTSGTSLHEQY
clone size: -; J gene: -; V gene: TRBV7-9; CDR3 protein: ASSLVGGPYSNQPQY
clone size: many; J gene: TRBJ1-1; V gene: TRBV29-1; CDR3 protein: SVSSPGRFDEAF
clone size: -; J gene: TRBJ1-1; V gene: TRBV27; CDR3 protein: ASSLYNRNTEAF
clone size: few; J gene: TRBJ2-5; V gene: TRBV28; CDR3 protein: ASRPVTGRLKETQY
clone size: many; J gene: TRBJ1-1; V gene: TRBV28; CDR3 protein: ASSLTPLPGGRWNTEAF
clone size: -; J gene: TRBJ2-3; V gene: TRBV19; CDR3 protein: ATRQGRADTQY
clone size: -; J gene: TRBJ2-5; V gene: TRBV30; CDR3 protein: AWCPSGGWETQY
clone size: few; J gene: TRBJ2-3; V gene: TRBV4-1; CDR3 protein: ASSQVIGGADTQY
clone size: -; J gene: TRBJ2-7; V gene: TRBV4-1; CDR3 protein: ASSQRGDAYEQY
clone size: few; J gene: TRBJ2-2; V gene: TRBV24-1; CDR3 protein: ATSGAGAGELF
clone size: once; J gene: TRBJ2-3; V gene: TRBV4-3; CDR3 protein: TSSQSYLGRDTQY
clone size: many; J gene: TRBJ1-3; V gene: TRBV30; CDR3 protein: AWNEDGNTIY
clone size: -; J gene: TRBJ2-4; V gene: TRBV19; CDR3 protein: ASSRFAGGGNIQY
clone size: -; J gene: TRBJ2-2; V gene: TRBV4-1; CDR3 protein: ASSPSGQPTNTRELF
clone size: -; J gene: TRBJ1-3; V gene: TRBV3-1; CDR3 protein: ASSKTESGNTIY
clone size: many; J gene: TRBJ2-3; V gene: TRBV11-2; CDR3 protein: ASSLPHTQY